The next 16 T cell receptor beta chains were all read from a single sample in a study of blood T cell repertoires in COVID-19 (dated by TCRdb to between 2020 and 2021). Library construction relied on the immunoSEQ multiplex PCR assay. TCRdb stores this immuneACCESS table with in-frame sequences only. Part of the clones is absent; in the studies checked, under half of the shortfall reflects unresolved V genes, and no reason is known for the rest. The sample table lists about 400,000 clones, around 87% of them with a count of one. The biggest ten clones account for roughly 1.9% of the sample. Sequenced: PBMCs or T cells enriched from blood (not recorded which). The receptors shown here come from a man aged 35-49 years in a cohort exposed to, infected with or recovered from COVID-19 (not recorded which).

This clone showed up just once. J is TRBJ2-1 and V is TRBV28; TRBD1 might be the D (6 bases). Trimming shortened V by 5 bases and J by 7 bases, and 15 bases separated the two germline ends. There are 14 residues in the CDR3. Germline values: CDR1 MDHEN, CDR2 SYDVKM. The CDR3 spells CASSQNLQGNEQFF. CDR3 nucleotide sequence: TGTGCCAGCAGTCAAAACCTACAGGGAAATGAGCAGTTCTTC.

V gene TRBV6-1 combines with J gene TRBJ1-4, with 9 bases aligning to TRBD1. The CDR3 is 17 amino acids. The germline V gene encodes CDR1 MNHNS and CDR2 SASEGT. V shed 1 base and J 7 bases; nucleotides not matched to a gene: 10. The CDR3 sequence is CASSEVPGQGKGEKLFF. For the CDR3, the DNA is TGTGCCAGCAGTGAAGTTCCGGGACAGGGAAAAGGTGAAAAACTGTTTTTT.

J is TRBJ2-7 and V is TRBV27; TRBD1 matches 7 bases. This CDR3 contains 15 residues. The V segment lost 2 bases and the J segment 6 bases; nucleotides outside the gene matches: 10. CDR1 and CDR2 (germline): MNHEY, SMNVEV (reference sequence). The CDR3 nucleotides are TGTGCCAGCAGTTTACGGGGCACTACAGGGGTCGAGCAGTACTTC. Translation: CASSLRGTTGVEQYF.

The rearrangement links TRBV9 to TRBJ1-3; D is unresolved. Trimming removed 4 bases at V and 0 bases at J, with 17 bases between. The V gene's germline CDR1 is SGDLS and CDR2 YYNGEE. The CDR3 extends over 17 amino acids. CDR3 DNA sequence: TGTGCCAGCAGCCCCCACGTGGGGAGGAACTCTGGAAACACCATATATTTT. Translation: CASSPHVGRNSGNTIYF.

The V and J genes are TRBV5-1 and TRBJ2-2; D is possibly TRBD1 (5 bases). Germline loops: CDR1 SGHRS, CDR2 YFSETQ. The CDR3 is 14 amino acids. V lost 5 bases to trimming and J lost 1 base, with 9 bases between them. The DNA of the CDR3 is TGCGCCAGCAGTGAGCAGGGGAACACCGGGGAGCTGTTTTTT. Translating it yields CASSEQGNTGELFF.

The chain carries TRBV7-9 and TRBJ2-7; the D is unclear. CDR1 is SEHNR and CDR2 is FQNEAQ in the germline V gene (reference sequence). The CDR3 is made up of 13 amino acids. The V end lost 5 bases, the J end lost 3 bases, and 11 bases lay between the germline ends. The CDR3 DNA reads as TGTGCCAGCAGCCCCCCCTCGGTCTACGAGCAGTACTTC. This gives the protein CASSPPSVYEQYF.

V usage is TRBV7-6 and J usage is TRBJ2-3, with 7 nucleotides matching TRBD2. CDR3 length: 17 residues. CDR1 is SGHVS, CDR2 FNYEAQ, per germline. Trimming at V came to 0 bases and at J to 0 bases, leaving 6 bases not matched to a gene. The CDR3 DNA reads as TGTGCCAGCAGCTTAGCGCCCAGCGGGGTCAGCACAGATACGCAGTATTTT. Amino acid sequence: CASSLAPSGVSTDTQYF.

The chain couples TRBV6-1 to TRBJ2-1, with 9 bases identical to TRBD1. V was clipped by 6 bases and J by 7 bases; unmatched bases: 7. Germline V lookup: CDR1 MNHNS, CDR2 SASEGT. The CDR3 loop spans 14 amino acids. The CDR3 spells CASSGTGPGNEQFF. The CDR3 DNA is TGTGCCAGCAGCGGGACAGGGCCGGGGAATGAGCAGTTCTTC.

J is TRBJ2-7 and V is TRBV28, with 10 bases aligning to TRBD1. CDR3 size: 15 residues. Germline V gene sequence: CDR1 MDHEN, CDR2 SYDVKM. V was pared by 2 bases and J by 5 bases, with 6 bases of the junction left unmatched. CDR3 DNA: TGTGCCAGCAGTTTAAGTAGGACAGGGGGTAACGAGCAGTACTTC. It translates to CASSLSRTGGNEQYF.

The genes are TRBV5-1 and TRBJ2-1, with D uncertain. The CDR3 length is 11 residues. V lost 6 bases, J lost 3 bases, and 4 bases lay in between. The germline gives CDR1 SGHRS, CDR2 YFSETQ. The CDR3 loop reads CASTYYNEQFF. DNA of the CDR3: TGCGCCAGCACCTACTACAATGAGCAGTTCTTC.

The rearrangement joins TRBV14 to TRBJ2-7; TRBD2 might be the D (6 bases). From germline, CDR1 is SGHDN and CDR2 FVKESK. The ends were cut back, 8 bases at V and 6 bases at J, with 17 bases in the middle. The CDR3 has 13 residues. The CDR3: CASSRAGRREQYF. The CDR3 DNA reads as TGTGCCAGCTCGCGGGCAGGGAGGCGCGAGCAGTACTTC.

The V and J genes are TRBV27 and TRBJ2-1; 13 bases align to TRBD2. This CDR3 has 19 residues. Germline V CDR1 and CDR2: MNHEY, SMNVEV (reference sequence). After removal of 6 bases from V and 6 bases from J, the junction contained 17 bases not matched to a gene. The CDR3 nucleotides read TGTGCCAGCAGCACCCAACCCTGGACTAGCGGGAGAAAAGGCAATGAGCAGTTCTTC. It encodes CASSTQPWTSGRKGNEQFF.

This chain links TRBV15 with TRBJ1-6; TRBD1 matches 11 bases. J was trimmed by 9 bases and V by 2 bases; bases with no gene match: 6. In germline, CDR1 is LNHNV, CDR2 YYDKDF (reference sequence). This CDR3 comprises 16 residues. CDR3 in amino acids: CATSRSIGTGGSPLHF. The DNA of the CDR3 is TGTGCCACCAGCAGATCGATCGGGACAGGGGGTTCACCCCTCCACTTT.

The chain links TRBV21-1 to TRBJ1-2; TRBD1 reflects the table's D call only, with no check against the DNA. TRBV21-1 represents a pseudogene. The CDR3 is made up of 16 amino acids. The CDR3 loop is CASSKKRRGFNYGYTF. In DNA form, the CDR3 reads TGTGCCAGCAGCAAAAAGCGCAGGGGGTTTAACTATGGCTACACCTTC.

The chain couples TRBV6-4 to TRBJ2-1; 10 bases agree with TRBD2. The CDR3 consists of 17 residues. V lost 2 bases and J lost 7; bases outside the gene matches: 11. From germline, CDR1 is MRHNA and CDR2 SNTAGT. DNA for the CDR3: TGTGCCAGCAGTGACACTTCTAGCGGGAGTGGCCAGAATGAGCAGTTCTTC. This translates into CASSDTSSGSGQNEQFF.

CDR3: CASRAGNTEAFF. As DNA, the CDR3 is TGTGCCAGCAGGGCAGGGAACACTGAAGCTTTCTTT. V and J are TRBV2 and TRBJ1-1; D gene ambiguous. V shed 6 bases and J shed 1 base, with 6 bases lying between them. The CDR3 length is 12 residues. The germline V gene encodes CDR1 SNHLY and CDR2 FYNNEI.